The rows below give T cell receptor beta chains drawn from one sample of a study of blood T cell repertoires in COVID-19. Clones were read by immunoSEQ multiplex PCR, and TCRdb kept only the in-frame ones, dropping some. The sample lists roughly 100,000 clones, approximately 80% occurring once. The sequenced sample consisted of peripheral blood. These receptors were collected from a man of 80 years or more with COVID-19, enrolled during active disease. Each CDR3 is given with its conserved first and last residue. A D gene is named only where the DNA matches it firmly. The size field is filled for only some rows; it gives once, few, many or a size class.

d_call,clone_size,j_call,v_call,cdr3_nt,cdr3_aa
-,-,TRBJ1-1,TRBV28,TGTGCCAGCAGTTTTAGGCAGGGTGCTTTCTTT,CASSFRQGAFF
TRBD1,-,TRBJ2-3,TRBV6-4,TGTGCCAGCAAGACCCGGGACAGTAGCACAGATACGCAGTATTTT,CASKTRDSSTDTQYF
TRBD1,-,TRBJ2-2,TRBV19,TGTGCCAGTATGAGGACAGGGGGGAACACCGGGGAGCTGTTTTTT,CASMRTGGNTGELFF
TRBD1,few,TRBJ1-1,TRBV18,TGTGCCAGCTCACCAACCAGGACAGGGGGCAGTCACACTGAAGCTTTCTTT,CASSPTRTGGSHTEAFF
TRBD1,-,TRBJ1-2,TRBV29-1,TGCAGCGTTGTTCCGCAGGGGGCCAATGGCTACACCTTC,CSVVPQGANGYTF
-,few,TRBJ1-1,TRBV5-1,TGCGCCAGCAGCTCTCTGGGACAGAACACTGAAGCTTTCTTT,CASSSLGQNTEAFF
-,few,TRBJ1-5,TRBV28,TGTGCCAGCAGTTTAAGGGCAGGGCAGCCCCAGCATTTT,CASSLRAGQPQHF
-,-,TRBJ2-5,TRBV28,TGTGCCAGCGTCGACTATAAAGGAACCCAGTACTTC,CASVDYKGTQYF
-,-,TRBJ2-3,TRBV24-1,TGTGCCACCAGTGAAGCGCGGGGAGCCTCTAGCACAGATACGCAGTATTTT,CATSEARGASSTDTQYF
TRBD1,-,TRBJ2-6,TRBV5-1,TGCGCCAGCAGCTTGGCTACAGGGGGTTCTGGGGCCAACGTCCTGACTTTC,CASSLATGGSGANVLTF
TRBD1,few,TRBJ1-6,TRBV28,TGTGCCAGCAGACAGGGGGACTCACCCCTCCACTTT,CASRQGDSPLHF
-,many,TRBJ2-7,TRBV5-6,TGTGCCAGCAGCTTTCCGGGACTCCCGAACGAGCAGTACTTC,CASSFPGLPNEQYF
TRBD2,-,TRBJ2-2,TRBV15,TGTGCCACCAGCAGAGCGGGAGGGGGCACCGGGGAGCTGTTTTTT,CATSRAGGGTGELFF
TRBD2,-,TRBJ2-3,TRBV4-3,TGCGCCAGCAGCCGGATAGCGGGAGGGCCCTCGGATACGCAGTATTTT,CASSRIAGGPSDTQYF
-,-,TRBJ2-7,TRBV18,TGTGCCAGCTCACCTTCAGGGATCTCCTACGAGCAGTACTTC,CASSPSGISYEQYF
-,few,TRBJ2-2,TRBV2,TGTGCCAGCGTGCTAGCAGCGAACACCGGGGAGCTGTTTTTT,CASVLAANTGELFF
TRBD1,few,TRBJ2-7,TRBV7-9,TGTGCCAGTTACTGGGGACAGGGGGGAGGGCGGACCGCCGAGCAGTACTTC,CASYWGQGGGRTAEQYF
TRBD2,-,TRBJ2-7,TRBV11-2,TGTGCCAGCAGCTTAACCGGGACTAGCGGCTACGAGCAGTACTTC,CASSLTGTSGYEQYF